The 10 T cell receptor beta chains in this list originate from one sample, sequenced in a study of CD8 T cells in ankylosing spondylitis. Study-wide results and caveats: For ankylosing spondylitis blood, a TCR beta motif of seven to nine highly homologous variants appeared characteristic.

No antigen has been identified for these receptors. MiXCR was run by TCRdb on the 5' RACE reads, yielding one entry per CDR3 protein. The data contain approximately 440,000 distinct CDR3 sequences, roughly 15% of them singletons. The material sequenced was blood, either unsorted or a sorted T cell fraction (not recorded which). The origin of the receptors is a male donor with ankylosing spondylitis.

This clonotype showed up just a few times. The rearrangement joins TRBV27 to TRBJ2-3, with a possible D match to TRBD2 (7 bases). Germline lookup yields CDR1 MNHEY and CDR2 SMNVEV (reference sequence). V was cut by 3 bases and J by 2 bases, with 12 bases left in between. The CDR3 is 15 amino acids. DNA of the CDR3: TGTGCCAGCAGTTTTCGGGGGGCCTACACAGATACGCAGTATTTT. It encodes CASSFRGAYTDTQYF.

The V gene is TRBV12-3 or TRBV12-4, the J gene TRBJ2-2; tentatively, D is TRBD1 (6 bases). The V end was cut by 3 bases, the J end by 1 base, with 9 bases between. The CDR3 extends over 15 amino acids. The CDR3 coding sequence is TGTGCCAGCAGTTTGGCGGACAGGAACACCGGGGAGCTGTTTTTT. The encoded protein is CASSLADRNTGELFF.

This clonotype was found a few times. The chain joins TRBV3-1 to TRBJ2-5; 10 nucleotides line up with TRBD2. The CDR3 sequence is 17 residues long. The ends lost 0 bases at V and 2 bases at J; junction bases unmatched: 6. Germline CDR1 and CDR2: LGHDT and YNNKEL (reference sequence). The chain's CDR3 is CASSQDLLAGEQETQYF. As DNA, the CDR3 is TGTGCCAGCAGCCAAGATCTTCTAGCGGGAGAACAAGAGACCCAGTACTTC.

J is TRBJ2-6 and V is TRBV6-5; D is possibly TRBD2 (6 bases). The CDR3 is 16 amino acids. V lost 0 bases and J 1 base, leaving 7 bases between the germline ends. Germline V CDR1 and CDR2: MNHEY, SVGAGI. The CDR3 sequence: CASSYSLASGANVLTF. CDR3 sequence (DNA): TGTGCCAGCAGTTACTCTCTAGCGTCTGGGGCCAACGTCCTGACTTTC.

Only a few counts were recorded for this clonotype. The chain's CDR3 is CSVVSQGANYGYTF. DNA of the CDR3: TGCAGCGTTGTATCACAGGGGGCAAACTATGGCTACACCTTC. The chain uses TRBV29-1 and TRBJ1-2; TRBD1 matches 9 bases. The CDR3 loop spans 14 amino acids. Germline V CDR1 and CDR2: SQVTM, ANQGSEA. The trim removed 4 bases at V and 2 bases at J, leaving 5 bases unmatched.

This clonotype has a count of ten or more. The chain has TRBV9 and TRBJ2-5; tentative D call: TRBD2 (7 bases). The CDR3 has 13 amino acids. In germline, CDR1 is SGDLS, CDR2 YYNGEE. Trimming stripped 0 bases from V and 7 bases from J, with 10 bases between. CDR3 bases: TGTGCCAGCAGCGTAGAGGGGGGGGGGACCCAGTACTTC. It codes for CASSVEGGGTQYF.

The gene calls are TRBV5-1 and TRBJ1-2, with D maybe TRBD1 (5 bases). Germline loops: CDR1 SGHRS, CDR2 YFSETQ. V lost 0 bases and J 7 bases, leaving 10 bases between the germline ends. The CDR3 spans 13 residues. The CDR3 loop reads CASSLELQGGYTF. The CDR3 nucleotides read TGCGCCAGCAGCTTGGAACTTCAGGGTGGCTACACCTTC.

This clonotype was counted ten times or more. The chain carries TRBV12-3 or TRBV12-4 and TRBJ1-4; D is possibly TRBD1 (6 bases). The CDR3 length is 16 residues. V lost 1 base to trimming and J lost 8 bases, with 17 bases between them. CDR3 region: CASSLEGGAGGEKLFF. The DNA for the CDR3 is TGTGCCAGCAGTTTAGAGGGGGGAGCAGGAGGCGAAAAACTGTTTTTT.

This rearrangement joins TRBV2 to TRBJ2-1, with D possibly matching TRBD1 (5 bases). Trimming shortened V by 6 bases and J by 9 bases, and 12 bases separated the two germline ends. This CDR3 contains 12 residues. Germline V gene data show CDR1 as SNHLY and CDR2 as FYNNEI. The CDR3 DNA sequence: TGTGCCAGCAGATCTTCAGGGCGTGAGCAGTTCTTC. Residues: CASRSSGREQFF.

This clonotype was detected a few times. The V gene is TRBV5-1, the J gene TRBJ1-4, with D unclear. V was clipped by 2 bases and J by 7 bases, with 12 bases between them. Germline V lookup: CDR1 SGHRS, CDR2 YFSETQ. There are 14 residues in the CDR3. The CDR3: CASSLAVDSEKLFF. CDR3 in DNA: TGCGCCAGCAGCTTAGCGGTAGACTCTGAAAAACTGTTTTTT.